The TCR beta chain described here comes from a study of molecular identifiers for immune sequencing clone quantification. Germline CDR1 reads KGHDR; CDR2 reads SFDVKD. Losses at the gene ends were 4 bases for V and 1 base for J; bases not matched to a gene: 5. The CDR3 covers 17 residues. MiXCR was run by TCRdb on the PCR reads, yielding one entry per CDR3 protein. The sample comprises 45,000 to 55,000 distinct CDR3 sequences, roughly 38% of which are singletons, and 3.5% to 4% rests with the top ten. The source of this sequence is a human donor in good health. Some libraries in this study had Jurkat cell RNA spiked in. The J gene is TRBJ2-1, the V gene TRBV24-1, with 11 bases fitting TRBD2. Material: naive CD8+ T cells from blood, with Jurkat cell RNA spiked in. The sample's subset: FACS-sorted CD8+CD4-CCR7+CD45RA+ naive T cells. CDR3 residues: CATSDTSGSWSYNEQFF. DNA for the CDR3: TGTGCCACCAGTGACACTAGCGGGAGTTGGTCCTACAATGAGCAGTTCTTC.